These 2 T cell receptor beta chains were all obtained from the same sample, sequenced in a study of blood T cell repertoires in COVID-19. The protocol was immunoSEQ multiplex PCR, while the TCRdb copy is restricted to in-frame clones and leaves out a portion. The sample shows more than 140,000 clones, about 86% of them seen only once. Sequenced input: peripheral blood. These receptors originate from an older woman with acute or convalescent COVID-19.

This clone was detected a few times. The rearrangement joins TRBV6-5 to TRBJ2-7, with 10 bases aligning to TRBD1. Germline CDR1 is MNHEY and CDR2 is SVGAGI. V was clipped by 0 bases and J by 2 bases; unmatched bases: 4. CDR3 length: 16 residues. CDR3 in amino acids: CASSYSRDRGTYEQYF. In DNA, the CDR3 is TGTGCCAGCAGTTACTCGAGGGACAGGGGCACCTACGAGCAGTACTTC.

This clone has only one observation. V is TRBV7-8 and J is TRBJ2-2; maybe TRBD1 (6 bases). The CDR3 spans 16 residues. V was clipped by 4 bases and J by 0 bases, with 12 bases between them. The V gene's germline CDR1 is SGHVS and CDR2 FQNEAQ. CDR3 residues: CASSSGTHANTGELFF. CDR3 coding DNA: TGTGCCAGCAGCTCCGGGACACACGCGAACACCGGGGAGCTGTTTTTT.